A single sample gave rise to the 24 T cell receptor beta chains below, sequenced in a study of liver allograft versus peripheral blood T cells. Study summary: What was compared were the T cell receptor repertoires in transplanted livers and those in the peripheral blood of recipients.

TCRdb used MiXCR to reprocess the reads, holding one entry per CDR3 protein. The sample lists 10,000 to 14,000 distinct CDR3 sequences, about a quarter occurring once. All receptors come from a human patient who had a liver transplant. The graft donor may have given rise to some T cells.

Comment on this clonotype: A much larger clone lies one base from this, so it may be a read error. The CDR3 DNA is TGTACCAGCAGCTTTGGACAAATCCTGAACACTGAAGCTTTCTTT. Translation: CTSSFGQILNTEAFF. This chain links TRBV7-9 with TRBJ1-1; the D gene is possibly TRBD1 (5 bases). The length of the CDR3 is 15 residues. The germline V gene has CDR1 SEHNR and CDR2 FQNEAQ (reference sequence).

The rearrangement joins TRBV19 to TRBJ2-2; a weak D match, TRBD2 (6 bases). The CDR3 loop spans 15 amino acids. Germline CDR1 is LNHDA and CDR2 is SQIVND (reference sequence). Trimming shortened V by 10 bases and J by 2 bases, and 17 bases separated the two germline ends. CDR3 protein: CATHRGTFNTGELFF. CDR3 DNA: TGTGCCACGCATAGAGGGACTTTCAACACCGGGGAGCTGTTTTTT.

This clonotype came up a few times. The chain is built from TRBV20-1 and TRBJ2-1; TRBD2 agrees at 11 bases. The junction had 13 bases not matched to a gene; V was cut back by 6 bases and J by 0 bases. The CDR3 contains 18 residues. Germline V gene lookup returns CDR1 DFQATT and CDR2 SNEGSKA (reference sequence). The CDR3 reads CSALRTSGYSSSYNEQFF. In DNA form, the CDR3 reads TGCAGTGCCTTGCGGACTAGCGGGTATTCTAGCTCCTACAATGAGCAGTTCTTC.

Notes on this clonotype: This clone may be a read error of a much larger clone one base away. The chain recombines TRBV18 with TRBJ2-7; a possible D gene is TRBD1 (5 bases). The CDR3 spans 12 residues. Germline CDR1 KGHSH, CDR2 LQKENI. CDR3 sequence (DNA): TGTGCCAGCTCACGCGACAGCTACGAGAAGTACTTC. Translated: CASSRDSYEKYF.

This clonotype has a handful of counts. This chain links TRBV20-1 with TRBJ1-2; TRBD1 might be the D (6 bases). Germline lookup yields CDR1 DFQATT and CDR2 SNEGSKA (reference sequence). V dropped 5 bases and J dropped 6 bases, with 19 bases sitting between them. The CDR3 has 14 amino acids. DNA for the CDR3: TGCAGTGCTCTAGTCAGGGGATTTGGTGATGGCTACACCTTC. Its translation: CSALVRGFGDGYTF.

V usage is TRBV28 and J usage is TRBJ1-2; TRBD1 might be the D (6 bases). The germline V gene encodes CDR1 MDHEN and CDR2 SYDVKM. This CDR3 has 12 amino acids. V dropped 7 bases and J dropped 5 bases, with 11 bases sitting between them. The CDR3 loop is CASTWTDYGYTF. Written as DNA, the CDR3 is TGTGCCAGCACTTGGACAGATTATGGCTACACCTTC.

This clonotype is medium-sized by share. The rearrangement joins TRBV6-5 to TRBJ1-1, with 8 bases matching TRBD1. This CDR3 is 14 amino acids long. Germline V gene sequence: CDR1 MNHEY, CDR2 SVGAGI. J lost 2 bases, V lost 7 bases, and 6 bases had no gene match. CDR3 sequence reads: CASTIQGGNTEAFF. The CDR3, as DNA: TGTGCCAGCACAATACAGGGGGGAAACACTGAAGCTTTCTTT.

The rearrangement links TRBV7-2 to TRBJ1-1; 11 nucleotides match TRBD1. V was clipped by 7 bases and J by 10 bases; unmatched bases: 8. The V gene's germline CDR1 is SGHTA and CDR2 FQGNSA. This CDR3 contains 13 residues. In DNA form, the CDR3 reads TGTGCCAGCATGGGACAGGGGGTTTCTGGAGCTTTCTTT. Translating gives CASMGQGVSGAFF.

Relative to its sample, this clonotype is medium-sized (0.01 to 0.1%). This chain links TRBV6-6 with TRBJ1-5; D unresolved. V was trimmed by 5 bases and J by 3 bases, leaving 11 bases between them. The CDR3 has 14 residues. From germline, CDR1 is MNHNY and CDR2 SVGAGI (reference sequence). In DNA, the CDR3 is TGTGCCAGCAGTCCATCTACCCACAATCAGCCCCAGCATTTT. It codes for CASSPSTHNQPQHF.

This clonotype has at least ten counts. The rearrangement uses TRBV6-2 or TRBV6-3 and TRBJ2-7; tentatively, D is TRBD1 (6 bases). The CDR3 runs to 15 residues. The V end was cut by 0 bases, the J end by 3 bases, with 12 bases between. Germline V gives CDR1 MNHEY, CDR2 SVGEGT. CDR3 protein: CASSYSTGTIYEQYF. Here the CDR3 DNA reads TGTGCCAGCAGTTACTCGACAGGTACGATCTACGAGCAGTACTTC.

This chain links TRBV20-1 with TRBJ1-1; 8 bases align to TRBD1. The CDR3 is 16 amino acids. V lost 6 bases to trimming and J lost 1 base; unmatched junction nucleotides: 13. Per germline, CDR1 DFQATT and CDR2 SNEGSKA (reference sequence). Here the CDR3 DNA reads TGCAGTGCCCCCGGGCAGGGGGCTGCTTCGAACACTGAAGCTTTCTTT. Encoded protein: CSAPGQGAASNTEAFF.

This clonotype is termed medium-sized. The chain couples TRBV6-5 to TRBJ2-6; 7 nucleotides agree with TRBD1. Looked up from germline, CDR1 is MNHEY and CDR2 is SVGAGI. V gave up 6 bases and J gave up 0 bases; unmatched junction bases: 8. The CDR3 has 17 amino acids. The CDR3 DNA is TGTGCCAGCAGCAAGACAGGGCCCAACTCTGGGGCCAACGTCCTGACTTTC. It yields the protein CASSKTGPNSGANVLTF.

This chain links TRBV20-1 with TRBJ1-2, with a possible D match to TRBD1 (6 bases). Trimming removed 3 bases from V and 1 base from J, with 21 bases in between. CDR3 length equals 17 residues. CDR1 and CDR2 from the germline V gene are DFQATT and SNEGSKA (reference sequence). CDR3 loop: CSASSADQGFLNYGYTF. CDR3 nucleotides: TGCAGTGCTAGCTCTGCGGATCAGGGGTTTCTTAACTATGGCTACACCTTC.

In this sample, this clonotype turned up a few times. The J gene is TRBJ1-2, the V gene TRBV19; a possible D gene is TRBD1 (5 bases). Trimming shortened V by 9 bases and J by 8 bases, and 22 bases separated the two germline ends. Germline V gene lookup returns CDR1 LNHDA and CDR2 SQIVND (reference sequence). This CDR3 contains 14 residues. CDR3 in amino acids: CASRVLGQGEGYTF. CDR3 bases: TGTGCCAGCAGGGTCTTGGGGCAGGGTGAAGGCTACACCTTC.

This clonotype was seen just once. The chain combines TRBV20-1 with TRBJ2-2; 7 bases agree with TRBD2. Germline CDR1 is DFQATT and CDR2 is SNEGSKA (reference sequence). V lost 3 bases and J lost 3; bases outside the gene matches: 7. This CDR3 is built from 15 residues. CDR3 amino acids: CSARKAGRDTGELFF. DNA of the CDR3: TGCAGTGCTAGGAAAGCGGGACGGGACACCGGGGAGCTGTTTTTT.

The CDR3 is CAISPDTLGQREQYF. The CDR3 nucleotides read TGTGCCATCAGCCCGGACACGCTGGGGCAACGCGAGCAGTACTTC. The chain is built from TRBV10-3 and TRBJ2-7; D perhaps matches TRBD1 (5 bases). The CDR3 is made up of 15 amino acids. The ends were cut back, 6 bases at V and 6 bases at J, with 21 bases in the middle. In germline, CDR1 is ENHRY, CDR2 SYGVKD.

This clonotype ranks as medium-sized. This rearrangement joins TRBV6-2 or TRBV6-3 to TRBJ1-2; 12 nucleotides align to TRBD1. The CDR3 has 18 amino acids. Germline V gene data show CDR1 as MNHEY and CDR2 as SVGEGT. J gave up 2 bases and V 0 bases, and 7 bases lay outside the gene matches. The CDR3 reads CASSYSGDRGLYNYGYTF. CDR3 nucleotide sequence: TGTGCCAGCAGTTACTCAGGGGACAGGGGGCTGTACAACTATGGCTACACCTTC.

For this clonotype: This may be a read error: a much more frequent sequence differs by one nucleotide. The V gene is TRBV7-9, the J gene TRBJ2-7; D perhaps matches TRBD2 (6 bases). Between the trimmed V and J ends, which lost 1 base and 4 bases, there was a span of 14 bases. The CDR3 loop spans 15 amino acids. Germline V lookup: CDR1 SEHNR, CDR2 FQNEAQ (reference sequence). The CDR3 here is CASSLGGVGPYEQYF. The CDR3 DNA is TGTGCCAGCAGCTTAGGGGGGGTAGGGCCTTACGAGCAGTACTTC.

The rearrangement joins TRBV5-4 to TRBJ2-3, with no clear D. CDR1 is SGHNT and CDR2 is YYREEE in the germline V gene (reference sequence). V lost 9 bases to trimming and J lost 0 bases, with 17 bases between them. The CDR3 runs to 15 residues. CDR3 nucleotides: TGTGCCACAGCCCCGCAAGGGATTAGCACAGATACGCAGTATTTT. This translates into CATAPQGISTDTQYF.

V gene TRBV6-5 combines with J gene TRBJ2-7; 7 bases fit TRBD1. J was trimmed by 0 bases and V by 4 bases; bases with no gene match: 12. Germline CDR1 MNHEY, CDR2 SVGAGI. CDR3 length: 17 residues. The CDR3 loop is CASSSNRGPLSSYEQYF. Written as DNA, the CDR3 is TGTGCCAGCAGTTCCAACAGGGGCCCGTTATCCTCCTACGAGCAGTACTTC.

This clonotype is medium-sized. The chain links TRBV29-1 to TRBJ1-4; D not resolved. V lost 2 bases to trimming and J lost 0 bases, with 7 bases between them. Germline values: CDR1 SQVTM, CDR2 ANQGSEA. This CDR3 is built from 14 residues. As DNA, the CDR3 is TGCAGCGTTGAAAGGGCGGCAACTAATGAAAAACTGTTTTTT. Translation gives CSVERAATNEKLFF.

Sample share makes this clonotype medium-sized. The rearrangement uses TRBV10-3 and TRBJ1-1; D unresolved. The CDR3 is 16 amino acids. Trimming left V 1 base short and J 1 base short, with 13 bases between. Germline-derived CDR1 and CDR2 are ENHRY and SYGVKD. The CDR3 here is CAISEFLTKPNTEAFF. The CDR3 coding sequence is TGTGCCATCAGTGAGTTCCTCACCAAGCCGAACACTGAAGCTTTCTTT.

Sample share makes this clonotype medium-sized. This CDR3 reads CSVRGGRGSGELFF. CDR3 coding DNA: TGCAGCGTTCGGGGCGGGAGGGGATCGGGGGAGCTGTTTTTT. J is TRBJ2-2 and V is TRBV29-1; 9 positions agree with TRBD2. The CDR3 extends over 14 amino acids. V was pared by 5 bases and J by 8 bases, with 9 bases of the junction left unmatched. The germline CDR1 and CDR2 sequences are SQVTM and ANQGSEA.

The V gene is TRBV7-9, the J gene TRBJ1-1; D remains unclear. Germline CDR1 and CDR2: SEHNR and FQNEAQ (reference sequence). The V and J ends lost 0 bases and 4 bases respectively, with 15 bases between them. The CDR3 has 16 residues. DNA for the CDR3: TGTGCCAGCAGCTTAGCGCTATCCGGTACCTCCACTGAAGCTTTCTTT. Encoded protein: CASSLALSGTSTEAFF.